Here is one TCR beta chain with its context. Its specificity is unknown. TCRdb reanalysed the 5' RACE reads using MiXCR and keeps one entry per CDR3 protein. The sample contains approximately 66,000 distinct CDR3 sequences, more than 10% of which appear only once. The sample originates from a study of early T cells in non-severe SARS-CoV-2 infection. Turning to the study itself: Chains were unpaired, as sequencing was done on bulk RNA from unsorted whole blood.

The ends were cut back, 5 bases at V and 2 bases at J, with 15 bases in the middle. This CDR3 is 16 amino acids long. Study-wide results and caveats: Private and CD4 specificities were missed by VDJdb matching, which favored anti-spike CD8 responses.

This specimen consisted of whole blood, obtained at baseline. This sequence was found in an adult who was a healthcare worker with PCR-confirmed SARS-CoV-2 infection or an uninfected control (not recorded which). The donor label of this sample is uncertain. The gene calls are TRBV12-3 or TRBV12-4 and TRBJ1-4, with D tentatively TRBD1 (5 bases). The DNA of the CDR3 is TGTGCCAGCAGTCCAAGGGGTTGGGCGACTAATGAAAAACTGTTTTTT. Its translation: CASSPRGWATNEKLFF.